The 32 T cell receptor beta chains reported below all come from one sample, sequenced in a study of T cells in Graves' hyperthyroidism and ophthalmopathy. Amplification of TCR beta CDR3 regions was performed using RNA transcripts as template. RT-PCR in the first round (using the HTBI primer set) targeted the TCR CDR3. TCRdb re-called the multiplex PCR reads with MiXCR, one entry per CDR3 protein. Among about half a million distinct CDR3 sequences listed, less than 25% were seen once. The sequencing sample was made of blood. These receptors were taken from a man aged 18 to 30 with Graves' hyperthyroidism.

This clonotype was observed many times. The V gene is TRBV6-1, the J gene TRBJ1-1, with TRBD1 matching 8 bases. Per the germline V gene, CDR1 is MNHNS and CDR2 is SASEGT. This CDR3 spans 15 amino acids. V gave up 4 bases and J gave up 5 bases; unmatched junction bases: 9. The CDR3 spells CASSAKAGGLTEAFF. CDR3 nucleotides: TGTGCCAGCAGTGCTAAGGCAGGGGGCTTAACTGAAGCTTTCTTT.

The V and J genes are TRBV28 and TRBJ1-1, with TRBD1 matching 7 bases. In germline, CDR1 is MDHEN, CDR2 SYDVKM. There are 15 residues in the CDR3. With 4 bases clipped from V and 3 bases from J, the junction kept 8 bases outside the gene matches. CDR3 DNA: TGTGCCAGCAGTTACCTCACAGGGGATTACACTGAAGCTTTCTTT. Translation gives CASSYLTGDYTEAFF.

This chain links TRBV6-2 or TRBV6-3 with TRBJ2-7; D is perhaps TRBD2 (7 bases). The V and J ends lost 6 bases and 2 bases respectively, with 17 bases between them. The V gene's germline CDR1 is MNHEY and CDR2 SVGEGT. CDR3 size: 15 residues. The CDR3 spells CASSYPSGQTYEQYF. The CDR3, as DNA: TGTGCCAGCAGCTATCCTAGCGGACAGACCTACGAGCAGTACTTC.

This clonotype has at least ten counts. The chain carries TRBV11-3 and TRBJ1-2; D is undetermined. V was clipped by 0 bases and J by 7 bases, with 12 bases between them. CDR1 and CDR2 from the germline V gene are SGHNT and YENEEA. The CDR3 contains 14 residues. The CDR3 here is CASSLDPRVGGYTF. CDR3 DNA: TGTGCCAGCAGCTTAGACCCCCGTGTAGGTGGCTACACCTTC.

For this clonotype: An end of the junction differs from the germline gene, which may be a read error. This chain links TRBV12-3 or TRBV12-4 with TRBJ1-1; D unclear. The CDR3 loop spans 13 amino acids. This CDR3 is CASSPTANTDAFF. The CDR3 nucleotides read TGTGCCAGCAGCCCCACGGCGAACACTGATGCTTTCTTT.

This clonotype showed up just a few times. CDR3 sequence (DNA): TGTGCCAGCACCAAGGTTGTCGGGGCTAAGAACACCGGGGAGCTGTTTTTT. Translating gives CASTKVVGAKNTGELFF. The chain couples TRBV6-1 to TRBJ2-2, with D perhaps TRBD1 or TRBD2 (5 bases each). Per germline, CDR1 MNHNS and CDR2 SASEGT. The CDR3 spans 17 residues. Trimming left V 7 bases short and J 1 base short, with 19 bases between.

There are many counts of this clonotype. The chain combines TRBV27 with TRBJ2-4; D possibly corresponds to TRBD1 (8 bases). The CDR3 runs 14 residues. V dropped 6 bases and J dropped 7 bases, with 16 bases sitting between them. CDR1 is MNHEY and CDR2 is SMNVEV in the germline V gene (reference sequence). In DNA form, the CDR3 reads TGTGCCAGCAGCCTTACAGGGGGGGGCAACATTCAGTACTTC. Protein product: CASSLTGGGNIQYF.

The V call is TRBV28, the J call TRBJ1-6; perhaps TRBD1 as D (6 bases). V was shortened by 10 bases and J by 6 bases, with 19 bases between the two germline ends. In germline, CDR1 is MDHEN, CDR2 SYDVKM. The CDR3 totals 15 residues. In DNA form, the CDR3 reads TGTGCCACCCATTGGGAGACAGGAGGTAATTCACCCCTCCACTTT. The encoded protein is CATHWETGGNSPLHF.

Many counts were recorded for this clonotype. The chain links TRBV6-1 to TRBJ1-5, with D perhaps TRBD1 (6 bases). This CDR3 comprises 14 residues. The V and J ends lost 6 bases and 3 bases respectively, with 12 bases between them. Germline values: CDR1 MNHNS, CDR2 SASEGT. CDR3 in amino acids: CASRATGYNQPQHF. The CDR3 DNA sequence: TGTGCCAGCAGGGCGACAGGATACAATCAGCCCCAGCATTTT.

This clonotype was detected a few times. The chain is built from TRBV19 and TRBJ1-1; D gene unclear. Germline CDR1 reads LNHDA; CDR2 reads SQIVND (reference sequence). Trimming left V 4 bases short and J 3 bases short, with 12 bases between. This CDR3 is built from 14 residues. CDR3 nucleotides: TGTGCCAGTAGTAAAGGTGGAGGTGACACTGAAGCTTTCTTT. Its translation is CASSKGGGDTEAFF.

The chain links TRBV12-3 or TRBV12-4 to TRBJ2-7; D not resolved. Between the trimmed V and J ends, which lost 5 bases and 5 bases, there was a span of 10 bases. The CDR3 covers 12 residues. The chain's CDR3 is CASSAPGNEQYF. CDR3 in DNA: TGTGCCAGCAGTGCTCCAGGAAACGAGCAGTACTTC.

This clonotype was observed at least ten times. The chain has TRBV11-2 and TRBJ2-7; 11 nucleotides align to TRBD2. The CDR3 covers 15 residues. From germline, CDR1 is SGHAT and CDR2 FQNNGV. The V gene end was trimmed by 4 bases and the J gene end by 6 bases; junction bases not matched to a gene: 8. The DNA of the CDR3 is TGTGCCAGCAGCTCCGTTAGCGGGGGGGCCGGCGAGCAGTACTTC. Amino acid sequence: CASSSVSGGAGEQYF.

This clonotype was seen repeatedly, ten times or more. The rearrangement links TRBV4-1 to TRBJ2-7, with TRBD2 matching 13 bases. The germline CDR1 and CDR2 sequences are MGHRA and YSYEKL. V was pared by 0 bases and J by 6 bases, with 5 bases of the junction left unmatched. CDR3 size: 16 residues. The CDR3 loop is CASSQDPTSGGLEQYF. CDR3 nucleotide sequence: TGCGCCAGCAGCCAAGATCCGACTAGCGGGGGGCTCGAGCAGTACTTC.

The sample holds many counts of this clonotype. V is TRBV6-2 or TRBV6-3 and J is TRBJ2-2, with D perhaps matching TRBD1 (5 bases). The CDR3 is 14 amino acids. V lost 2 bases to trimming and J lost 5 bases, with 9 bases between them. From germline, CDR1 is MNHEY and CDR2 SVGEGT. CDR3 DNA: TGTGCCAGCAGTTACAAACAGGAGACCGGGGAGCTGTTTTTT. As protein: CASSYKQETGELFF.

In its sample, this clonotype was seen many times. The chain carries TRBV6-5 and TRBJ2-7, with 8 nucleotides matching TRBD1. The length of the CDR3 is 15 residues. V lost 2 bases and J lost 3; bases outside the gene matches: 6. Germline values: CDR1 MNHEY, CDR2 SVGAGI. DNA for the CDR3: TGTGCCAGCAGTTACGCGCCGGGACAGGACTACGAGCAGTACTTC. This encodes CASSYAPGQDYEQYF.

This clonotype was observed at least ten times. The rearrangement links TRBV15 to TRBJ2-7; TRBD2 agrees at 7 bases. Per germline, CDR1 LNHNV and CDR2 YYDKDF (reference sequence). With V trimmed by 9 bases and J by 3 bases, 8 bases remained unmatched. The CDR3 length is 13 residues. The CDR3 DNA is TGTGCCACAGGTCTATGGGGGGGCTACGAGCAGTACTTC. It specifies CATGLWGGYEQYF.

This clonotype appeared many times. The genes are TRBV27 and TRBJ1-1; the match to TRBD1 covers 8 bases. The CDR3 has 15 amino acids. Germline assignment: CDR1 MNHEY and CDR2 SMNVEV (reference sequence). The trim removed 6 bases at V and 3 bases at J, leaving 9 bases unmatched. CDR3: CASRKVDRAYTEAFF. In DNA, the CDR3 is TGTGCCAGCAGAAAGGTGGACAGGGCGTACACTGAAGCTTTCTTT.

This clonotype was counted only a few times. The chain employs TRBV11-2 and TRBJ1-2; tentative D call: TRBD1 (6 bases). Germline V gene data show CDR1 as SGHAT and CDR2 as FQNNGV. Trimming cost V 5 bases and J 6 bases, with 16 bases left between them. The length of the CDR3 is 14 residues. CDR3 protein: CASSHSGRGNGYTF. As DNA, the CDR3 is TGTGCCAGCAGCCACTCGGGGAGGGGGAATGGCTACACCTTC.

This clonotype showed up many times. This chain uses TRBV10-3 with TRBJ1-3; no definite D call. Germline-derived CDR1 and CDR2 are ENHRY and SYGVKD. Trimming pared 8 bases from V and 7 bases from J, leaving 12 bases between. CDR3 size: 12 residues. In DNA, the CDR3 is TGTGCCATCGGGCTGAACGGGAACACCATATATTTT. Amino acid sequence: CAIGLNGNTIYF.

This clonotype was observed at least ten times. V is TRBV12-3 or TRBV12-4 and J is TRBJ2-6; TRBD1 agrees at 10 bases. The V and J ends lost 4 bases and 6 bases, in that order; junction bases with no gene match: 3. The CDR3 has 15 residues. CDR3 residues: CASSWTGGEANVLTF. CDR3 bases: TGTGCCAGCAGTTGGACAGGGGGAGAGGCCAACGTCCTGACTTTC.

This clonotype was counted many times. This chain links TRBV12-3 or TRBV12-4 with TRBJ1-1, with TRBD1 identical over 11 bases. V shed 8 bases and J 0 bases; nucleotides not matched to a gene: 8. The CDR3 spans 16 residues. The CDR3 is CASGGTGGFMNTEAFF. The CDR3 DNA reads TGTGCCAGCGGCGGGACAGGGGGATTTATGAACACTGAAGCTTTCTTT.

Concerning this clonotype: Mismatch with germline at one junction end may stem from a read error. This chain links TRBV20-1 with TRBJ1-2; D call uncertain. The CDR3 extends over 15 amino acids. In germline, CDR1 is DFQATT, CDR2 SNEGSKA (reference sequence). DNA for the CDR3: TGCAGTGCTAGGGCATCGACATGCATAGGCTATGGTTACACCTTC. Its protein is CSARASTCIGYGYTF.

This clonotype was observed a few times. The chain joins TRBV6-2 or TRBV6-3 to TRBJ1-2; D is ambiguous. The germline V and J ends were trimmed by 5 bases and 8 bases, with 9 bases remaining between them. Germline lookup yields CDR1 MNHEY and CDR2 SVGEGT. CDR3 length: 11 residues. CDR3 sequence (DNA): TGTGCCAGCAGTAAAGGACTGGGCTACACCTTC. It translates to CASSKGLGYTF.

This clonotype was counted ten times or more. The V call is TRBV6-5, the J call TRBJ1-2; D not resolved. Trimming left V 1 base short and J 4 bases short, with 10 bases between. Germline V lookup: CDR1 MNHEY, CDR2 SVGAGI. CDR3 length: 14 residues. The CDR3 region is CASSYYGTGYGYTF. Here the CDR3 DNA reads TGTGCCAGCAGTTACTACGGCACGGGCTATGGCTACACCTTC.

A few counts support this clonotype. This chain joins TRBV7-2 and TRBJ1-2, with a tentative D call TRBD1 (5 bases). Germline loops: CDR1 SGHTA, CDR2 FQGNSA. The CDR3 runs 13 residues. V lost 5 bases and J 6 bases, leaving 13 bases between the germline ends. DNA of the CDR3: TGTGCCAGCAGCCTTAGGGGAGGAAATGGCTACACCTTC. Protein sequence: CASSLRGGNGYTF.

The rearrangement links TRBV19 to TRBJ2-1, with D perhaps TRBD1 (6 bases). V was cut by 2 bases and J by 8 bases, with 7 bases left in between. CDR3 length: 12 residues. From germline, CDR1 is LNHDA and CDR2 SQIVND (reference sequence). CDR3 loop: CASSIQGYEQFF. DNA for the CDR3: TGTGCCAGTAGTATACAGGGGTATGAGCAGTTCTTC.

In its sample, this clonotype was seen many times. The chain has TRBV2 and TRBJ1-3; D call uncertain. The CDR3 runs 15 residues. Trimming stripped 0 bases from V and 0 bases from J, with 6 bases between. Germline CDR1 SNHLY, CDR2 FYNNEI. The CDR3 DNA follows: TGTGCCAGCAGTGAAGCGCGGGGCTCTGGAAACACCATATATTTT. Translation gives CASSEARGSGNTIYF.

This clonotype appeared many times. V and J are TRBV29-1 and TRBJ1-1; D is ambiguous. This CDR3 comprises 15 residues. Trimming removed 3 bases from V and 1 base from J, with 15 bases in between. CDR1 SQVTM and CDR2 ANQGSEA come from the germline V gene. For the CDR3, the DNA is TGCAGCGTTGACCCGGCTGGACGGCCGAACACTGAAGCTTTCTTT. Translated, it gives CSVDPAGRPNTEAFF.

At least ten counts were recorded for this clonotype. This chain uses TRBV20-1 with TRBJ1-5; D unresolved. The CDR3 totals 14 residues. Germline V gives CDR1 DFQATT, CDR2 SNEGSKA (reference sequence). With 1 base removed from V and 0 bases from J, the gap between germline ends came to 7 bases. CDR3 residues: CSARAGDSNQPQHF. In nucleotides, the CDR3 is TGCAGTGCTAGAGCAGGAGATAGCAATCAGCCCCAGCATTTT.

In its sample, this clonotype was seen many times. This chain connects TRBV4-1 to TRBJ2-2, with no clear D. V lost 0 bases, J lost 7 bases, and 6 bases lay in between. CDR3 size: 13 residues. The germline CDR1 and CDR2 sequences are MGHRA and YSYEKL. CDR3: CASSQDAYGELFF. In nucleotides, the CDR3 is TGCGCCAGCAGCCAAGATGCATACGGGGAGCTGTTTTTT.

This clonotype was found a few times. J is TRBJ1-5 and V is TRBV6-4; unclear D gene. The ends were cut back, 8 bases at V and 9 bases at J, with 8 bases in the middle. Germline CDR1 and CDR2: MRHNA and SNTAGT. The CDR3 is made up of 10 amino acids. The CDR3: CASGPGPQHF. The CDR3 DNA reads as TGTGCCAGCGGGCCTGGGCCCCAGCATTTT.

This clonotype was picked up a small number of times. The chain employs TRBV3-1 and TRBJ1-1, with 7 bases lining up with TRBD1. The CDR3 has 15 residues. Germline lookup yields CDR1 LGHDT and CDR2 YNNKEL (reference sequence). V gave up 0 bases and J gave up 5 bases; unmatched junction bases: 6. CDR3 nucleotide sequence: TGTGCCAGCAGCCAAGAAGGGAAGGGGGCAACTGAAGCTTTCTTT. As protein: CASSQEGKGATEAFF.